The entry below gives a single T cell receptor beta chain sequence along with its context. These data originate in a study of blood T cells in healthy people across ages. There are 16 residues in the CDR3. The V gene lost 5 bases and the J gene lost 4 bases, with 18 bases spanning the gap. Germline CDR1 SGHTA, CDR2 FQGNSA. With a J-beta primer mix and a sample-barcoded 5' primer, a second PCR ran roughly 6 to 11 cycles. TCRdb independently ran MiXCR on the 5' RACE reads; one entry per CDR3 protein. The data show about 1.8 million distinct CDR3 sequences, roughly 49% seen once. The clonotype was recovered from a middle-aged woman in good health. The rearrangement uses TRBV7-2 and TRBJ2-1, with TRBD1 as a possible D gene (6 bases). What was sequenced was blood. The CDR3 DNA follows: TGTGCCAGCAGCCGGTCAGAGGGGGACGGATACAATGAGCAGTTCTTC. Its translation is CASSRSEGDGYNEQFF.